This T cell receptor (beta chain) is from a study of blood T cell repertoires in COVID-19. Original data processing: Reference gene primer amplification yielded estimated nucleated cell counts. Profiling relied on immunoSEQ multiplex PCR, and the TCRdb table lists in-frame clones only, not all of them. Clone size and V and J calls were adopted from that table, with D and trimming inferred from the DNA. The profile shows some 200,000 clones, roughly 78% of them singletons. CDR3 length: 15 amino acids. The germline gives CDR1 LNHDA, CDR2 SQIVND (reference sequence). V shed 3 bases and J shed 1 base, with 10 bases lying between them.

The clonotype comes from a woman aged 40 to 50 with acute or convalescent COVID-19. The rearrangement links TRBV19 to TRBJ1-5, with D perhaps TRBD1 (6 bases). Sequenced: peripheral blood. Here the CDR3 DNA reads TGTGCCAGTAGTATGCGGACAGCGAGCAATCAGCCCCAGCATTTT. Residues: CASSMRTASNQPQHF.